The 15 T cell receptor beta chains below were found in one sample sequenced in a study of Graves' ophthalmopathy and Graves' hyperthyroidism. Amplified material comprised TCR beta CDR3 regions derived from RNA transcripts. HTBI primers were used in a first-round RT-PCR, which preceded a second-round multiplex PCR. TCRdb fed the multiplex PCR reads into MiXCR, producing one record per CDR3 protein. The sample includes approximately 1.2 million distinct CDR3 sequences, about two fifths seen only once; the top ten take roughly 11%. The sequencing sample was made of peripheral blood or thyroid tissue (not recorded which). The receptors derive from an adult man with Graves' hyperthyroidism.

This clonotype has a count of ten or more. The rearrangement uses TRBV2 and TRBJ1-2, with no clear D. The CDR3 length is 13 residues. Trimming took 1 base from V and 3 from J, leaving 6 bases between them. The germline V gene has CDR1 SNHLY and CDR2 FYNNEI. CDR3 bases: TGTGCCAGCAGTGAAGGCAAGTACTATGGCTACACCTTC. Translating it yields CASSEGKYYGYTF.

The chain couples TRBV9 to TRBJ2-2; D gene unclear. V was cut by 4 bases and J by 2 bases, with 12 bases left in between. The germline V gene encodes CDR1 SGDLS and CDR2 YYNGEE. This CDR3 has 15 amino acids. The DNA of the CDR3 is TGTGCCAGCAGCTCTCGCACACCCAACACCGGGGAGCTGTTTTTT. It codes for CASSSRTPNTGELFF. The whole variable domain, filled in from reference TRBV9 and TRBJ2-2, reads DSGVTQTPKHLITATGQRVTLRCSPRSGDLSVYWYQQSLDQGLQFLIQYYNGEERAKGNILERFSAQQFPDLHSELNLSSLELGDSALYFCASSSRTPNTGELFFGEGSRLTVL.

The chain joins TRBV7-2 to TRBJ1-2, with 7 bases fitting TRBD1. Germline-derived CDR1 and CDR2 are SGHTA and FQGNSA. V shed 4 bases and J 7 bases; nucleotides not matched to a gene: 12. The CDR3 totals 15 residues. The CDR3 bases are TGTGCCAGCAGCTCTAGCGGGATAGGGGGCTCTGGCTACACCTTC. This sequence encodes CASSSSGIGGSGYTF. Full variable domain (missing parts from reference TRBV7-2 and TRBJ1-2): GAGVSQSPSNKVTEKGKDVELRCDPISGHTALYWYRQSLGQGLEFLIYFQGNSAPDKSGLPSDRFSAERTGGSVSTLTIQRTQQEDSAVYLCASSSSGIGGSGYTFGSGTRLTVV.

This clonotype was counted many times. The chain joins TRBV5-1 to TRBJ1-1, with 7 bases matching TRBD1. V was clipped by 3 bases and J by 4 bases; unmatched bases: 12. In germline, CDR1 is SGHRS, CDR2 YFSETQ. The CDR3 is made up of 16 amino acids. The CDR3 sequence: CASSYLSGGASTEAFF. The CDR3 DNA sequence: TGCGCCAGCAGCTACCTATCAGGGGGAGCGAGCACTGAAGCTTTCTTT.

V gene TRBV7-6 combines with J gene TRBJ2-5; TRBD2 might be the D (6 bases). CDR1 and CDR2 from the germline V gene are SGHVS and FNYEAQ. The V end lost 6 bases, the J end lost 4 bases, and 18 bases lay between the germline ends. This CDR3 has 15 residues. The CDR3 DNA reads as TGTGCCAGCAGGGGGGTCGGGAGCCGAGGAGAGACCCAGTACTTC. This encodes CASRGVGSRGETQYF.

This clonotype was found a few times. This CDR3 is CASSFLATGELFF. CDR3 bases: TGTGCCAGCAGTTTTTTGGCAACCGGGGAGCTGTTTTTT. This rearrangement joins TRBV27 to TRBJ2-2; no reliable D call. V gave up 3 bases and J gave up 5 bases, with 7 bases separating them. The CDR3 spans 13 residues. CDR1 and CDR2 from the germline V gene are MNHEY and SMNVEV (reference sequence).

This clonotype occurred a few times. A read error is possible here, since a much larger clone lies one base away. The CDR3 DNA reads TGTGCCAGCAGCTTAGGGGGCGAGTTCTACGAGCAGTACTTC. Its translation: CASSLGGEFYEQYF. The genes are TRBV7-2 and TRBJ2-7; D may be TRBD1 (5 bases). Trimming removed 1 base at V and 3 bases at J, with 10 bases between. Per the germline V gene, CDR1 is SGHTA and CDR2 is FQGNSA. CDR3 length: 14 residues.

This clonotype was detected only a few times. This chain connects TRBV10-3 to TRBJ1-1; D unclear. From germline, CDR1 is ENHRY and CDR2 SYGVKD. The V end lost 7 bases, the J end lost 1 base, and 10 bases lay between the germline ends. This CDR3 region has 13 residues. Here the CDR3 DNA reads TGTGCCATCAATCCTCACCCGAACACTGAAGCTTTCTTT. Translation: CAINPHPNTEAFF.

This clonotype was observed at least ten times. The chain employs TRBV6-8 and TRBJ2-5; D assignment may be TRBD1 or TRBD2 (5 bases each). This CDR3 comprises 15 residues. Per the germline V gene, CDR1 is MNHGY and CDR2 is SAAAGT. The ends were cut back, 5 bases at V and 3 bases at J, with 16 bases in the middle. For the CDR3, the DNA is TGTGCCAGCAGTCCATCGGGACCAACGAAAGAGACCCAGTACTTC. Translating gives CASSPSGPTKETQYF.

The DNA for the CDR3 is TGCGCCAGCAGCGCTGGACCGACCTCTGGAAGGAAGGCTTTCTTT. Its translation: CASSAGPTSGRKAFF. This chain uses TRBV5-1 with TRBJ1-1; D unresolved. Trimming took off 4 bases at V and 11 bases at J, with 24 bases between the two ends. The CDR3 consists of 15 residues. From germline, CDR1 is SGHRS and CDR2 YFSETQ. The full variable domain, rest sourced from reference TRBV5-1 and TRBJ1-1, is KAGVTQTPRYLIKTRGQQVTLSCSPISGHRSVSWYQQTPGQGLQFLFEYFSETQRNKGNFPGRFSGRQFSNSRSEMNVSTLELGDSALYLCASSAGPTSGRKAFFGQGTRLTVV.

This clonotype occurred many times. The chain recombines TRBV6-2 or TRBV6-3 with TRBJ1-2; 7 bases fit TRBD1. Germline V CDR1 and CDR2: MNHEY, SVGEGT. This CDR3 comprises 12 residues. V was clipped by 6 bases and J by 9 bases; unmatched bases: 7. CDR3 in amino acids: CASSPPGQRYTF. CDR3 coding DNA: TGTGCCAGCAGCCCCCCGGGACAGCGCTACACCTTC.

This clonotype was counted many times. This rearrangement joins TRBV9 to TRBJ2-5; D not certain. This CDR3 contains 14 residues. Germline V gene data show CDR1 as SGDLS and CDR2 as YYNGEE. Trimming left V 0 bases short and J 7 bases short, with 13 bases between. The CDR3, as DNA: TGTGCCAGCAGCGTAGGACCACAGCTGGCGACCCAGTACTTC. Translating it yields CASSVGPQLATQYF.

The J gene is TRBJ2-6, the V gene TRBV9, with TRBD1 matching 8 bases. V was clipped by 2 bases and J by 4 bases; unmatched bases: 8. CDR3 size: 17 residues. Germline V CDR1 and CDR2: SGDLS, YYNGEE. The CDR3 loop reads CASSVKDREAGANVLTF. For the CDR3, the DNA is TGTGCCAGCAGCGTGAAGGACAGGGAGGCAGGGGCCAACGTCCTGACTTTC.

The CDR3 reads CAWNPSWSSYEQYF. CDR3 DNA sequence: TGTGCCTGGAACCCCAGCTGGAGCTCCTACGAGCAGTACTTC. The rearrangement links TRBV7-3 to TRBJ2-7, with D uncertain. V gave up 11 bases and J gave up 0 bases, with 17 bases separating them. Germline V gene lookup returns CDR1 SGHTA and CDR2 FQGTGA. There are 14 residues in the CDR3. The variable domain in full, with the rest retrieved from reference TRBV7-3 and TRBJ2-7, is GAGVSQTPSNKVTEKGKYVELRCDPISGHTALYWYRQSLGQGPEFLIYFQGTGAADDSGLPNDRFFAVRPEGSVSTLKIQRTERGDSAVYLCAWNPSWSSYEQYFGPGTRLTVT.

V usage is TRBV7-2 and J usage is TRBJ2-7; no firm D call. This CDR3 region has 15 residues. The ends were cut back, 5 bases at V and 4 bases at J, with 18 bases in the middle. CDR1 is SGHTA and CDR2 is FQGNSA in the germline V gene. CDR3: CASSPDLANKYEQYF. Written as DNA, the CDR3 is TGTGCCAGCAGCCCGGACCTCGCGAATAAATACGAGCAGTACTTC.